What follows are 12 T cell receptor beta chains derived from one specimen sequenced in a study of T cell responses to AZD1222 COVID-19 vaccine. This table comes from immunoSEQ multiplex PCR, and its TCRdb copy is limited to in-frame clones, with some not included. The sample shows around 180,000 clones, under 95% of them seen only once. The sequencing used peripheral blood, collected 28 days after the second AZD1222 dose. The receptor source for this set is an adult who received the AZD1222 COVID-19 vaccine.

The V gene is TRBV27, the J gene TRBJ2-1, with D possibly being TRBD2 (6 bases). Germline CDR1 MNHEY, CDR2 SMNVEV (reference sequence). CDR3 length: 13 residues. V lost 4 bases to trimming and J lost 10 bases, with 14 bases between them. The CDR3 bases are TGTGCCAGCAGTTCCGTCTCCCGGGGGGAGCAGTTCTTC. Protein sequence: CASSSVSRGEQFF.

The V call is TRBV5-1, the J call TRBJ1-6; tentative D call: TRBD1 (5 bases). From germline, CDR1 is SGHRS and CDR2 YFSETQ. The CDR3 sequence is 16 residues long. Trimming took off 4 bases at V and 7 bases at J, with 18 bases between the two ends. CDR3 in DNA: TGCGCCAGCAGCCCCCCCGGGGGTCGGTCGAATTCACCCCTCCACTTT. Translation: CASSPPGGRSNSPLHF.

The chain combines TRBV5-1 with TRBJ2-1; D unresolved. Looked up from germline, CDR1 is SGHRS and CDR2 is YFSETQ. CDR3 length: 14 amino acids. V shed 1 base and J shed 1 base, with 6 bases lying between them. CDR3 amino acids: CASSLKSSYNEQFF. CDR3 in DNA: TGCGCCAGCAGCTTGAAGTCTTCCTACAATGAGCAGTTCTTC.

The V gene is TRBV19, the J gene TRBJ2-3; 8 bases fit TRBD1. There are 15 residues in the CDR3. V shed 6 bases, J shed 3 bases, and the junction held 8 bases outside the gene matches. In germline, CDR1 is LNHDA, CDR2 SQIVND (reference sequence). CDR3 DNA: TGTGCCAGTAGCCTCCGGGACAGGAGGACAGATACGCAGTATTTT. Translating gives CASSLRDRRTDTQYF.

The chain carries TRBV28 and TRBJ1-2; 9 positions agree with TRBD1. Trimming at V came to 10 bases and at J to 8 bases, leaving 8 bases not matched to a gene. Germline values: CDR1 MDHEN, CDR2 SYDVKM. This CDR3 is built from 12 residues. The CDR3 loop reads CATRTGAGGYTF. CDR3 nucleotide sequence: TGTGCCACCCGGACAGGGGCGGGAGGCTACACCTTC.

V usage is TRBV3-1 (or the pseudogene TRBV3-2) and J usage is TRBJ2-1, with D uncertain. This CDR3 has 13 residues. Germline V gives CDR1 LGHDT, CDR2 YNNKEL (reference sequence). Trimming left V 0 bases short and J 5 bases short, with 5 bases between. CDR3 residues: CASSQDPDNEQFF. The CDR3 DNA reads as TGTGCCAGCAGCCAAGATCCTGACAATGAGCAGTTCTTC.

CDR3 coding DNA: TGCGCCAGCAGCTTGACACCGAACACCGGGGAGCTGTTTTTT. Residues: CASSLTPNTGELFF. The gene calls are TRBV5-1 and TRBJ2-2; no firm D call. CDR3 size: 14 residues. CDR1 and CDR2 (germline): SGHRS, YFSETQ. Between the trimmed V and J ends, which lost 1 base and 0 bases, there was a span of 4 bases.

The rearrangement uses TRBV2 and TRBJ1-2; TRBD1 might be the D (5 bases). This CDR3 has 15 residues. Germline V CDR1 and CDR2: SNHLY, FYNNEI. V lost 2 bases and J 3 bases, leaving 13 bases between the germline ends. CDR3 protein: CASSEQKTAHYGYTF. The DNA of the CDR3 is TGTGCCAGCAGTGAACAAAAGACAGCGCACTATGGCTACACCTTC.

The gene calls are TRBV19 and TRBJ1-2, with 11 bases matching TRBD1. The CDR3 loop spans 16 amino acids. V lost 5 bases and J lost 4; bases outside the gene matches: 9. Germline loops: CDR1 LNHDA, CDR2 SQIVND (reference sequence). DNA for the CDR3: TGTGCCAGTAGTCCTAACGGACAGGGGGCTGGCTATGGCTACACCTTC. As protein: CASSPNGQGAGYGYTF.

The chain combines TRBV7-9 with TRBJ2-4, with D perhaps TRBD2 (5 bases). Germline-derived CDR1 and CDR2 are SEHNR and FQNEAQ (reference sequence). V was shortened by 4 bases and J by 8 bases, with 9 bases between the two germline ends. The length of the CDR3 is 12 residues. The CDR3 spells CASSSPRDIQYF. The CDR3 DNA follows: TGTGCCAGCAGCTCCCCGAGGGACATTCAGTACTTC.

This chain uses TRBV7-9 with TRBJ1-1; D gene ambiguous. CDR1 and CDR2 (germline): SEHNR, FQNEAQ (reference sequence). V lost 3 bases, J lost 6 bases, and 14 bases lay in between. This CDR3 comprises 14 residues. CDR3 loop: CASSFPGRRPEAFF. CDR3 in DNA: TGTGCCAGCAGCTTCCCGGGCAGGAGACCTGAAGCTTTCTTT.

The V call is TRBV7-9, the J call TRBJ2-7, with D perhaps matching TRBD1 (5 bases). The CDR3 sequence is 14 residues long. The germline V gene encodes CDR1 SEHNR and CDR2 FQNEAQ (reference sequence). Trimming took 5 bases from V and 6 from J, leaving 17 bases between them. CDR3 bases: TGTGCCAGCAGCCAAAGACAGACTTTCGGCGAGCAGTACTTC. As protein: CASSQRQTFGEQYF.